This record covers a single T cell receptor (beta chain). Its antigen is unidentified. Germline loops: CDR1 MNHNY, CDR2 SVGAGI (reference sequence). V shed 7 bases and J shed 1 base, with 12 bases lying between them. The CDR3 loop spans 14 amino acids. The source of the sample is a study of identical twins. Whole-study results and caveats: Twins showed weaker excess sharing in their beta out-of-frame sequences.

Unique molecular identifiers were present on cDNA, and template switching added a universal primer site. TCRdb re-analysed the 5' RACE reads in MiXCR, keeping a single row per CDR3 protein. Among 1.5 million to 2 million distinct CDR3 sequences listed, under 35% were seen once. Sequencing used cord blood. The chain couples TRBV6-6 to TRBJ2-3; D gene uncertain. This TCR derives from a newborn girl in good health. CDR3 DNA: TGTGCCAGCAACCCCGACACCCGCACAGATACGCAGTATTTT. Translating gives CASNPDTRTDTQYF.